This record looks at one T cell receptor beta chain sequence and its context. The data were obtained in a study of response to subunit inactivated influenza vaccine. V shed 0 bases and J shed 2 bases, with 8 bases lying between them. CDR1 and CDR2 from the germline V gene are PRHDT and FYEKMQ (reference sequence). The CDR3 sequence is 14 residues long. TCRdb fed the RT-PCR reads into MiXCR, producing one record per CDR3 protein. The sample includes 150,000 to 200,000 distinct CDR3 sequences, about an eighth of them seen just once. These sequences were also reported in another study, on T cells expressing NK-cell markers. As that study records: 5'RACE template switching with UMIs generated TCR beta cDNA. Evidence did not settle whether expanded NKG2C+ T cell clones targeted HCMV.

The sequence was collected from a man aged 45-65 years who received an inactivated influenza vaccine. The V and J genes are TRBV13 and TRBJ2-7; the D call may be TRBD1 or TRBD2 (5 bases each). Sequencing used CD8+ T cells sorted from PBMCs, obtained approximately 12 days after vaccination. The CDR3 sequence: CASSLGRDPYEQYF. The CDR3 DNA sequence: TGTGCCAGCAGCTTAGGGAGGGACCCCTACGAGCAGTACTTC.